These T cell receptor beta chains were read from a single sample in a study of blood T cell repertoires in COVID-19. The data were produced by immunoSEQ multiplex PCR, yet TCRdb's version contains in-frame clones alone and is incomplete. This table has about 430,000 clones, 88% appearing once. The specimen was PBMCs or T cells enriched from blood (not recorded which). Receptors were obtained from a woman aged 18-29 years who had been exposed to COVID-19. The CDR3 runs from the conserved cysteine through the conserved F or W. Each record gives: J gene, clone size, V gene, D gene, CDR3 DNA, CDR3 protein. The D gene is left open where the match is weak. For some rows the clone size is stated as once, few or many, or as a class when expanded; others skip it.

TRBJ2-5 | few | TRBV6-6 | TRBD2 | TGTGCCAGCAGAAACGGGGGGTACCAAGAGACCCAGTACTTC | CASRNGGYQETQYF
TRBJ2-3 | . | TRBV28 | . | TGTGCCAGCAGTTCCTACACAGATACGCAGTATTTT | CASSSYTDTQYF
TRBJ2-7 | . | TRBV18 | TRBD2 | TGTGCCAGCTCACCACGGGGACTAGGCTCCTACGAGCAGTACTTC | CASSPRGLGSYEQYF
TRBJ2-5 | . | TRBV5-1 | TRBD2 | TGCGCCAGCAGCATCTTGACTAGCGGACAAGAGACCCAGTACTTC | CASSILTSGQETQYF
TRBJ2-2 | once | TRBV6-5 | TRBD2 | TGTGCCAGCACCTCCGGGACTAGCATGCCCGGGGAGCTGTTTTTT | CASTSGTSMPGELFF
TRBJ2-7 | . | TRBV14 | . | TGTGCCAGCAGCCAACAGGGTTTTTACGAGCAGTACTTC | CASSQQGFYEQYF
TRBJ1-2 | . | TRBV11-2 | TRBD1 | TGTGCCAGCAGCTCAGTCCGGGACAGGGAAAAATCTAACTATGGCTACACCTTC | CASSSVRDREKSNYGYTF
TRBJ2-3 | . | TRBV25-1 | . | TGTGCCAGCAGTCCCGCGGGAACAGATACGCAGTATTTT | CASSPAGTDTQYF
TRBJ2-7 | . | TRBV18 | . | TGTGCCAGCTCCCCGTCACAGGGACCCTACGAGCAGTACTTC | CASSPSQGPYEQYF
TRBJ1-3 | . | TRBV28 | . | TGTGCCAGCCGCGCGAATGGGGGGAACTCTGGAAACACCATATATTTT | CASRANGGNSGNTIYF
TRBJ1-1 | . | TRBV28 | . | TGTGCCATTCCCGGGACATTTAACACTGAAGCTTTCTTT | CAIPGTFNTEAFF
TRBJ2-7 | . | TRBV5-1 | TRBD2 | TGCGCCAGCAGCTTAGCAACTAGCGGGACCTACGAGCAGTACTTC | CASSLATSGTYEQYF
TRBJ2-7 | . | TRBV7-2 | . | TGTGCCAGCAGCCTAAGCGGGTCGCCTTCATACGAGCAGTACTTC | CASSLSGSPSYEQYF
TRBJ1-2 | . | TRBV2 | TRBD1 | TGTGCCGGGAAGACAGGGCCTTACTATGGCTACACCTTC | CAGKTGPYYGYTF
TRBJ2-2 | . | TRBV28 | TRBD2 | TGTGCCACCTCCTCGAGGTCGGGGCCGGGGGGCACCGGGGAGCTGTTTTTT | CATSSRSGPGGTGELFF
TRBJ2-7 | . | TRBV5-6 | . | TGTGCCAGCAGCGGGCGGGACAGAAAAACCTACGAGCAGTACTTC | CASSGRDRKTYEQYF
TRBJ2-7 | once | TRBV3-1/TRBV3-2 | TRBD2 | TGTGCCAGCAGCCAAGAACGGCGGGAGGGCCGGAAGTACTTC | CASSQERREGRKYF
TRBJ2-1 | . | TRBV3-1/TRBV3-2 | . | TGTGCCAGCAGCTTCCGAGGGGAGCAGTTCTTC | CASSFRGEQFF
TRBJ2-1 | . | TRBV24-1 | TRBD2 | TGTGCCACCAGTGATGGGGGACTACCCACCTACAATGAGCAGTTCTTC | CATSDGGLPTYNEQFF
TRBJ1-2 | . | TRBV29-1 | TRBD1 | TGCAGCGATTTGGACAGGGGCAAATATGGCTACACCTTC | CSDLDRGKYGYTF
TRBJ1-3 | . | TRBV7-2 | . | TGTGCCAGCAGCCCCCGGGGGGGAAACACCATATATTTT | CASSPRGGNTIYF
TRBJ2-3 | . | TRBV27 | TRBD2 | TGTGCCAGCAGTTTAAGACCCCCGCCTAGCGGGGGGGCGAGAGATACGCAGTATTTT | CASSLRPPPSGGARDTQYF
TRBJ2-7 | . | TRBV7-9 | TRBD1 | TGTGCCAGCATGGGGGACAGGGCATACGAGCAGTACTTC | CASMGDRAYEQYF
TRBJ2-7 | . | TRBV11-3 | . | TGTGCCAGCAGCTTAGGTAGCAGCTACGAGCAGTACTTC | CASSLGSSYEQYF
TRBJ1-1 | . | TRBV6-2/TRBV6-3 | . | TGTGCCAGCAGCCTCACGACTCGGACTGAAGCTTTCTTT | CASSLTTRTEAFF
TRBJ2-1 | . | TRBV4-2 | TRBD2 | TGTGCCAGCAGCCAAGAAGGGACTAGCAATCAGGGGCAGTTCTTC | CASSQEGTSNQGQFF
TRBJ1-1 | . | TRBV18 | TRBD1 | TGTGCCAGCTCACCGGGGACAGGGGTTAGGAACACTGAAGCTTTCTTT | CASSPGTGVRNTEAFF
TRBJ1-2 | . | TRBV12-3/TRBV12-4 | TRBD1 | TGTGCCAGCAGTTTATCGACAGGGGGCGGCTACACCTTC | CASSLSTGGGYTF
TRBJ2-3 | . | TRBV9 | TRBD2 | TGTGCCAGCAGCGTAGGTACTAGCGGGAGAGGAGATACGCAGTATTTT | CASSVGTSGRGDTQYF
TRBJ1-1 | . | TRBV5-1 | . | TGCGCCAGCACCCCGGGGTGGGACACTGAAGCTTTCTTT | CASTPGWDTEAFF
TRBJ1-5 | . | TRBV4-3 | . | TGCGCCAGCAGCCAGGACTTGAGCAATCAGCCCCAGCATTTT | CASSQDLSNQPQHF
TRBJ2-7 | few | TRBV9 | . | TGTGCCAGCAGCGTTAGTCTTGGGGCGTCAGGATACGAGCAGTACTTC | CASSVSLGASGYEQYF
TRBJ2-7 | . | TRBV4-1 | . | TGCGCCAGCAGCCAAGTACATAGGCAGGCTTCCCACGAGCAGTACTTC | CASSQVHRQASHEQYF
TRBJ2-7 | . | TRBV4-1 | TRBD2 | TGCGCCAGCAGCCAAGTGCTTGCTAGCGGGGCCTACTCCTACGAGCAGTACTTC | CASSQVLASGAYSYEQYF
TRBJ2-5 | . | TRBV28 | TRBD1 | TGTGCCAGCAGTCGCCCGGTGACAGGGATGGAGACCCAGTACTTC | CASSRPVTGMETQYF
TRBJ1-3 | once | TRBV19 | TRBD1 | TGTGCCAGTAGTTCCGACAGGGCATGGGATGGAAACACCATATATTTT | CASSSDRAWDGNTIYF
TRBJ2-1 | . | TRBV7-7 | TRBD2 | TGTGCCAGCAGCTTAGTTCGGGAGGGCTGGGGGGATGAGCAGTTCTTC | CASSLVREGWGDEQFF
TRBJ1-4 | . | TRBV6-5 | TRBD1 | TGTGCCAGCGGTTCGAGGACAGGGCAAGCCGAGGAACTGTTTTTT | CASGSRTGQAEELFF